This T cell receptor (beta chain) is from a study of T cells after somatic rescue of genetic block (dated by TCRdb to the early 2020s). With respect to the entire study: What the study looked at was long-term robustness, specifically in a T-cell system that came about through somatic rescue of a genetic block in T-cell development.

The CDR3 contains 14 residues, cysteine and phenylalanine counted. The CDR3 DNA has 42 bases and is translated from base 1. V gives up 6 bases and J gives up 3 bases, and the segment between their germline ends measures 11 bases. In the germline V gene, CDR1 corresponds to SNHLY and CDR2 to FYNNEI. The library was obtained by the immunoSEQ multiplex PCR assay. TCRdb limited this immuneACCESS table to in-frame rearrangements with V and J called. A share of clones is missing; checked studies link under half to unresolved V genes, and the rest is unexplained. Recorded for this sample are more than 70,000 clones; approximately 90% of them occurred a single time. The biggest ten clones account for around 1.6% of the sample. With regard to this clone: Its antigen is currently not known. The sample holds no much larger clone one base away, and base qualities are not on file.

This chain joins TRBV2 to TRBJ1-4; a weak D assignment points to TRBD1 (6 bases agree). Sequencing was done on a sample of peripheral blood mononuclear cells (PBMCs). The TCR originated in a woman aged 18-29 years. The base sequence is TGTGCCAGCAGCCGGGGGCCCCCTAATGAAAAACTGTTTTTT. Its product reads: CASSRGPPNEKLFF. The full variable domain, completed from the reference TRBV2 and TRBJ1-4 proteins outside the CDR3, reads EPEVTQTPSHQVTQMGQEVILRCVPISNHLYFYWYRQILGQKVEFLVSFYNNEISEKSEIFDDQFSVERPDGSNFTLKIRSTKLEDSAMYFCASSRGPPNEKLFFGSGTQLSVL.